This TCR beta chain comes out of a study of blood T cell repertoires in COVID-19. For the study at large: T cells, B-cell-depleted T cells, or PBMCs provided the cDNA or gDNA that served as material.

Germline V gene lookup returns CDR1 SGHKS and CDR2 YYEKEE (reference sequence). This CDR3 region has 15 residues. Unmatched junction bases numbered 7, after V lost 4 bases and J lost 4 bases. Original analysis: Reference gene primer amplification gave estimated nucleated cell counts. Assay: immunoSEQ multiplex PCR; the TCRdb copy retains only in-frame clones and omits some. V and J calls and clone size are given by that table; D and trimming were obtained from the DNA. In the table there are about 130,000 clones, roughly 80% of which are singletons. Clinical history as reported by participants underpinned cohort assignment. Cohort 3 donors counted as recovered after two negative PCRs, clearance, or resolved symptoms.

This clonotype was obtained from a man aged 45 to 65 who had recovered from COVID-19. V usage is TRBV5-5 and J usage is TRBJ1-2, with 10 positions matching TRBD1. The sequenced sample was PBMCs or T cells enriched from blood (not recorded which). The CDR3 DNA is TGTGCCAGCAGCCTCGGGACAGGGGTTAGCTATGGCTACACCTTC. Its translation is CASSLGTGVSYGYTF.